This T cell receptor beta chain was identified in a study of T cell responses to AZD1222 COVID-19 vaccine. Overall study findings and caveats: The study found vaccine-associated CD4 TCRs spanning spike, dominant at 160-218 and 743-854. Close to half of all spike-specific TCRs reportedly target regions of the variants that are unmutated.

To note about this clone: As yet, its antigen is unknown.

Data came from immunoSEQ multiplex PCR; TCRdb stores just in-frame clones and leaves some out. The sample contains just over 90,000 clones, around 87% of which appear only once. Germline CDR1 and CDR2: SGHNT and YYREEE (reference sequence). The CDR3 runs 18 residues. V lost 0 bases and J 2 bases, leaving 20 bases between the germline ends. The source was peripheral blood, collected 28 days after the second AZD1222 dose. This chain connects TRBV5-4 to TRBJ1-1, with D perhaps TRBD1 (5 bases). The source of this sequence is an adult who received the AZD1222 COVID-19 vaccine. CDR3 sequence (DNA): TGTGCCAGCAGCTTGGGATATGCCGGGACGGAGGAAAACACTGAAGCTTTCTTT. The encoded protein is CASSLGYAGTEENTEAFF. Supplemented by reference TRBV5-4 and TRBJ1-1, the full variable domain reads ETGVTQSPTHLIKTRGQQVTLRCSSQSGHNTVSWYQQALGQGPQFIFQYYREEENGRGNFPPRFSGLQFPNYSSELNVNALELDDSALYLCASSLGYAGTEENTEAFFGQGTRLTVV.